The present T cell receptor beta chain was sequenced within a study of cytomegalovirus exposure and HLA in healthy donors. The CDR3 covers 15 residues. V lost 2 bases and J lost 5; bases outside the gene matches: 6. Germline assignment: CDR1 SEHNR and CDR2 FQNEAQ (reference sequence). The PCR used 60 Vbeta and 13 Jbeta primers. Here immunoSEQ multiplex PCR was the method, and the copy in TCRdb shows in-frame clones only, minus some. There are about 110,000 clones in the sample; approximately 69% occur only once, and 2.5% to 3.5% lies in the top ten. What was sequenced was PBMCs. The J gene is TRBJ2-1, the V gene TRBV7-9; 7 bases align to TRBD2. This receptor was obtained from a man between 25 and 39 years old in good health and CMV-seronegative. The CDR3 DNA sequence: TGTGCCAGCAGCTTACTGGCTAGCGGTAACAATGAGCAGTTCTTC. As protein: CASSLLASGNNEQFF.